Following are 5 T cell receptor beta chains from one sample sequenced in a study of immune heterogeneity within non-small cell lung tumors. Multiplex PCR employing 32 V and 13 J primers generated amplicons of the TCR beta CDR3. TCRdb re-analysed the multiplex PCR reads in MiXCR, keeping a single row per CDR3 protein. The sample yields some 2,500 distinct CDR3 sequences, 20% to 25% seen once. Bulk tumor genomic DNA (600 ng per sample) served as template. During surgery, several far-apart biopsies were obtained from every primary tumor. Samples came from untreated patients having curative surgery for newly diagnosed non-small cell lung cancer. The specimen sequenced was lung tumor tissue. The receptor source for this set is a man in his forties with non-small cell lung cancer.

This clonotype appeared a few times. The genes are TRBV6-9 and TRBJ2-7; possibly TRBD1 or TRBD2 for D (6 bases each). CDR1 MNHGY and CDR2 SVAAGI come from the germline V gene. V lost 10 bases to trimming and J lost 7 bases, with 26 bases between them. The length of the CDR3 is 15 residues. CDR3 sequence reads: CANIYGGVVAREQYF. CDR3 nucleotide sequence: TGTGCCAACATTTACGGGGGCGTCGTGGCGAGAGAGCAGTACTTC.

This clonotype is judged medium-sized. J is TRBJ2-1 and V is TRBV3-1; 7 bases line up with TRBD1. V shed 5 bases and J 10 bases; nucleotides not matched to a gene: 14. The germline gives CDR1 LGHDT, CDR2 YNNKEL (reference sequence). The CDR3 consists of 15 residues. This CDR3 is CASSYTNLEDREQFF. As DNA, the CDR3 is TGTGCCAGCAGCTACACAAACCTAGAGGACAGGGAGCAGTTCTTC.

In its sample, this clonotype is medium-sized. The junction departs from germline at one end; a sequencing error may be responsible. The chain couples TRBV7-7 to TRBJ1-5; D not resolved. Germline CDR1 SSHAT, CDR2 FNYEAQ (reference sequence). The CDR3 runs 16 residues. CDR3 sequence: CASSSLSRPPYQPQHF. As DNA, the CDR3 is TGTGCTAGCAGCTCCCTATCCCGGCCTCCTTATCAGCCCCAGCATTTT.

The chain employs TRBV4-1 and TRBJ1-3, with D unclear. CDR1 is MGHRA and CDR2 is YSYEKL in the germline V gene. The CDR3 extends over 17 amino acids. V was clipped by 3 bases and J by 0 bases, with 15 bases between them. CDR3 bases: TGCGCCAGCAGCCACTACCCCCACAACAACTCTGGAAACACCATATATTTT. It yields the protein CASSHYPHNNSGNTIYF.

The J gene is TRBJ1-4, the V gene TRBV28; D is possibly TRBD1 (6 bases). The germline V gene has CDR1 MDHEN and CDR2 SYDVKM. There are 15 residues in the CDR3. The ends were cut back, 5 bases at V and 10 bases at J, with 20 bases in the middle. CDR3 sequence: CASSTQGFEDGKLFF. Written as DNA, the CDR3 is TGTGCCAGCAGTACTCAGGGGTTCGAGGATGGAAAACTGTTTTTT. The variable domain in full, with the rest retrieved from reference TRBV28 and TRBJ1-4, is DVKVTQSSRYLVKRTGEKVFLECVQDMDHENMFWYRQDPGLGLRLIYFSYDVKMKEKGDIPEGYSVSREKKERFSLILESASTNQTSMYLCASSTQGFEDGKLFFGSGTQLSVL.